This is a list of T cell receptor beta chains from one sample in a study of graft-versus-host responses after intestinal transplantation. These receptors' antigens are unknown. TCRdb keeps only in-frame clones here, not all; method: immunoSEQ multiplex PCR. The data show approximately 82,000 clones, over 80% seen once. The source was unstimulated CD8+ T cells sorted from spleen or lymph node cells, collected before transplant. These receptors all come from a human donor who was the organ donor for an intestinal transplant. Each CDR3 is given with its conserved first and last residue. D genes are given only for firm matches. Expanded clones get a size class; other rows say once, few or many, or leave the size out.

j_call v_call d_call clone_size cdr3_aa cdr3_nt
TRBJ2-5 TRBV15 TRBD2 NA CATSRDLKREGSVQETQYF TGTGCCACCAGCAGAGATCTCAAGCGGGAGGGCTCGGTCCAAGAGACCCAGTACTTC
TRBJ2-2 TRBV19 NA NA CASSIFGSNTGELFF TGTGCCAGTAGTATTTTCGGGTCGAACACCGGGGAGCTGTTTTTT
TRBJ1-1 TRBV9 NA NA CASSVGEAEAFF TGTGCCAGCAGCGTCGGGGAGGCTGAAGCTTTCTTT
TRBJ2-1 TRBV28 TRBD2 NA CASSTTGGGHEQFF TGTGCCAGCAGTACTACGGGGGGGGGCCATGAGCAGTTCTTC
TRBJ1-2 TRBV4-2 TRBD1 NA CASSQEGQAFWSYTF TGTGCCAGCAGCCAAGAAGGACAGGCCTTCTGGAGCTACACCTTC
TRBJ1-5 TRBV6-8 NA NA CASSSPRGQPQHF TGTGCCAGCAGTTCGCCGAGGGGGCAGCCCCAGCATTTT
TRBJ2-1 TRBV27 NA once CASYSVVGGYNEQFF TGTGCCAGCTACAGCGTGGTGGGGGGCTACAATGAGCAGTTCTTC
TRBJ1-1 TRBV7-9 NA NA CASSLAQQGTEAFF TGTGCCAGCAGCTTAGCACAGCAGGGGACGGAAGCTTTCTTT
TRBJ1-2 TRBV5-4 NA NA CASSLGPLSNYGYTF TGTGCCAGCAGCTTGGGTCCCCTTTCTAACTATGGCTACACCTTC
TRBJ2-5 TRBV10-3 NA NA CAIRTEGAQETQYF TGTGCCATCCGGACAGAGGGAGCCCAAGAGACCCAGTACTTC
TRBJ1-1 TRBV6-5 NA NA CASSPNTGQVPEAFF TGTGCCAGCAGCCCTAATACTGGACAAGTGCCTGAAGCTTTCTTT
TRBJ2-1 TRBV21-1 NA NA CASSKGGHSRMTYNEQFF TGTGCCAGCAGCAAAGGGGGGCACAGCCGAATGACATACAATGAGCAGTTCTTC
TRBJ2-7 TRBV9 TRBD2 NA CASSAGGPDYEQYF TGTGCCAGCAGCGCGGGGGGGCCAGACTACGAGCAGTACTTC
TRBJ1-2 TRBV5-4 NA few CASSFRTASGYTF TGTGCCAGCAGCTTTCGGACAGCTAGTGGCTACACCTTC
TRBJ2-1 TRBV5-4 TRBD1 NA CASTSTGDVNEQFF TGTGCCAGCACCTCGACAGGGGATGTGAATGAGCAGTTCTTC
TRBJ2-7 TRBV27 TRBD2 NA CASSFLAGIYEQYF TGTGCCAGCAGTTTCCTAGCGGGGATCTACGAGCAGTACTTC
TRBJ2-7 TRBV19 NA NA CASSIVGGTYEQYF TGTGCCAGTAGTATAGTAGGCGGAACCTACGAGCAGTACTTC
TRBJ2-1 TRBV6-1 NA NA CASLSSYNEQFF TGTGCCAGCTTATCCTCCTACAATGAGCAGTTCTTC
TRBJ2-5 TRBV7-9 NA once CASSTTAEETQYF TGTGCCAGCAGCACCACAGCAGAAGAGACCCAGTACTTC
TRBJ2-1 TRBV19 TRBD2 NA CASSPGGSYNEQFF TGTGCCAGTAGTCCGGGAGGCTCCTACAATGAGCAGTTCTTC
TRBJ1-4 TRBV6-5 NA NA CASSAGTNGEKLFF TGTGCCAGCAGCGCGGGGACCAACGGTGAAAAACTGTTTTTT
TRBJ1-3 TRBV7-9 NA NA CASSLLNLASSGNTIYF TGTGCCAGCAGCTTATTAAACCTCGCGAGCTCTGGAAACACCATATATTTT
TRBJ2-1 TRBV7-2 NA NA CASSPSRLVRFF TGTGCCAGCAGCCCATCCCGACTAGTCCGGTTCTTC
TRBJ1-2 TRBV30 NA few CASQEGSNYGYTF TGTGCCTCCCAAGAGGGATCTAACTATGGCTACACCTTC
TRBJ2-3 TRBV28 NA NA CASGAGQRTDTQYF TGTGCCAGTGGGGCCGGTCAGCGAACAGATACGCAGTATTTT
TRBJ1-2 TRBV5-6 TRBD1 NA CASSLRWTGEGGYTF TGTGCCAGCAGCTTAAGATGGACAGGGGAGGGAGGCTACACCTTC
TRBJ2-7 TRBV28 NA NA CASSFGSVSYEQYF TGTGCCAGCAGTTTCGGTTCCGTCTCCTACGAGCAGTACTTC
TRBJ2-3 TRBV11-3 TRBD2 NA CASSYRLARKDTQYF TGTGCCAGCAGCTACCGACTAGCGCGCAAAGATACGCAGTATTTT
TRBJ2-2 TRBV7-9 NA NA CASSLGPLGANTGELFF TGTGCCAGCAGCCTCGGCCCACTAGGCGCGAACACCGGGGAGCTGTTTTTT
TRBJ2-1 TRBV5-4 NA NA CASSLAGDSYNEQFF TGTGCCAGCAGCTTGGCGGGAGACTCCTACAATGAGCAGTTCTTC
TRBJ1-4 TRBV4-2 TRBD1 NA CASSNDRVEGEKLFF TGTGCCAGCAGCAACGACAGGGTAGAGGGTGAAAAACTGTTTTTT
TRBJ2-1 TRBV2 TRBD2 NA CASSYSGKNEQFF TGTGCCAGCAGTTATAGCGGGAAAAATGAGCAGTTCTTC
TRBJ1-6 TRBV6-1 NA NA CASSDDGTPSPLHF TGTGCCAGCAGTGATGATGGGACACCTTCACCCCTCCACTTT
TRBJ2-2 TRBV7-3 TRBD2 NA CASTTTGGTGELFF TGTGCCAGCACCACCACGGGGGGGACCGGGGAGCTGTTTTTT
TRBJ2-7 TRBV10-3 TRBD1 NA CAIGFPGQGDGSYEQYF TGTGCCATCGGATTCCCGGGACAGGGCGACGGCTCCTACGAGCAGTACTTC
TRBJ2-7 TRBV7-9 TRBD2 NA CASSSGAGAVGEQYF TGTGCCAGCAGCTCCGGAGCGGGGGCCGTGGGGGAGCAGTACTTC
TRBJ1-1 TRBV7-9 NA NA CASSLGSEGESAFF TGTGCCAGCAGCTTGGGGAGCGAGGGGGAGTCTGCTTTCTTT
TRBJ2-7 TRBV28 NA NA CASSTIVVVYEQYF TGTGCCAGCAGTACTATAGTGGTAGTCTACGAGCAGTACTTC
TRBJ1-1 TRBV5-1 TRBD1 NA CASSAGQGMNTEAFF TGCGCCAGCAGCGCGGGACAGGGGATGAACACTGAAGCTTTCTTT
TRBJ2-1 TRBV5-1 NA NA CASSLYVGSQFF TGCGCCAGCAGCTTATACGTGGGCTCGCAGTTCTTC
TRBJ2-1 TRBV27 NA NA CATQFLGADEQFF TGTGCCACTCAGTTTCTAGGAGCGGATGAGCAGTTCTTC
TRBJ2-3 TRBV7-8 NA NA CASSLTSAGADTQYF TGTGCCAGCAGCTTGACTAGTGCCGGGGCAGATACGCAGTATTTT